A single sample is the source of the 26 T cell receptor beta chains below, sequenced in a study of blood T cell repertoires in COVID-19. Only in-frame clones appear in the TCRdb table, and some are missing; sequencing was by immunoSEQ multiplex PCR. This table has some 300,000 clones, around 89% appearing once. Sequencing input: peripheral blood. The source is a woman aged 25-40 years who had recovered from COVID-19.

The chain links TRBV4-2 to TRBJ2-2; 7 bases fit TRBD1. Looked up from germline, CDR1 is LGHNA and CDR2 is YNFKEQ. V shed 2 bases, J shed 6 bases, and the junction held 6 bases outside the gene matches. The CDR3 is made up of 15 amino acids. CDR3 protein: CASSQYDRDPGELFF. CDR3 nucleotides: TGTGCCAGCAGCCAATATGACAGGGACCCCGGGGAGCTGTTTTTT.

This clone appeared a single time. The chain uses TRBV7-2 and TRBJ2-5; 8 positions match TRBD2. Per germline, CDR1 SGHTA and CDR2 FQGNSA. V shed 0 bases and J 5 bases; nucleotides not matched to a gene: 8. This CDR3 has 16 residues. The DNA of the CDR3 is TGTGCCAGCAGCTTAGCGGACGCTCCGGGGGGGGAGACCCAGTACTTC. Translation: CASSLADAPGGETQYF.

The V call is TRBV2, the J call TRBJ2-7; TRBD1 agrees at 7 bases. V shed 6 bases and J 2 bases; nucleotides not matched to a gene: 7. Germline CDR1 SNHLY, CDR2 FYNNEI. The CDR3 loop spans 14 amino acids. The CDR3 protein is CASRSGTATYEQYF. Written as DNA, the CDR3 is TGTGCCAGCAGATCCGGGACAGCCACCTACGAGCAGTACTTC.

The rearrangement uses TRBV7-9 and TRBJ1-3, with 8 bases aligning to TRBD1. The CDR3 spans 15 residues. V shed 5 bases and J 1 base; nucleotides not matched to a gene: 4. The germline V gene encodes CDR1 SEHNR and CDR2 FQNEAQ (reference sequence). The CDR3 sequence is CASSPRTGSGNTIYF. The CDR3 region has the DNA TGTGCCAGCAGCCCGCGGACAGGGTCTGGAAACACCATATATTTT.

The chain employs TRBV28 and TRBJ2-5, with TRBD1 identical over 9 bases. The CDR3 covers 12 residues. V lost 9 bases to trimming and J lost 5 bases; unmatched junction nucleotides: 4. The germline gives CDR1 MDHEN, CDR2 SYDVKM. The CDR3 sequence is CARPGQGETQYF. The CDR3 bases are TGTGCCAGACCGGGACAGGGCGAGACCCAGTACTTC. The whole variable domain, filled in from reference TRBV28 and TRBJ2-5, reads DVKVTQSSRYLVKRTGEKVFLECVQDMDHENMFWYRQDPGLGLRLIYFSYDVKMKEKGDIPEGYSVSREKKERFSLILESASTNQTSMYLCARPGQGETQYFGPGTRLLVL.

V and J are TRBV5-1 and TRBJ2-1; TRBD1 is a possible D gene (6 bases). Germline CDR1 reads SGHRS; CDR2 reads YFSETQ. The CDR3 totals 17 residues. The V gene lost 3 bases and the J gene lost 0 bases, with 16 bases spanning the gap. The CDR3 here is CASSWGPQGSSYNEQFF. CDR3 nucleotide sequence: TGCGCCAGCAGCTGGGGGCCGCAGGGGAGCTCCTACAATGAGCAGTTCTTC.

CDR3 coding DNA: TGCGCCAGCAGTACGATGGGGGGTTCGAACACTGAAGCTTTCTTT. Its translation: CASSTMGGSNTEAFF. V is TRBV5-1 and J is TRBJ1-1, with D possibly being TRBD1 (5 bases). Between the trimmed V and J ends, which lost 5 bases and 1 base, there was a span of 15 bases. This CDR3 comprises 15 residues. Germline CDR1 and CDR2: SGHRS and YFSETQ.

The V call is TRBV7-9, the J call TRBJ2-7, with no clear D. V shed 4 bases and J shed 3 bases, with 16 bases lying between them. Germline-derived CDR1 and CDR2 are SEHNR and FQNEAQ (reference sequence). The length of the CDR3 is 15 residues. The CDR3 reads CASSYDSTILYEQYF. The CDR3 nucleotides are TGTGCCAGCAGCTACGACTCCACCATTCTCTACGAGCAGTACTTC.

In this sample, this clone turned up once. The chain joins TRBV5-8 to TRBJ2-5; TRBD2 agrees at 7 bases. Germline V gene sequence: CDR1 SGHTS, CDR2 YDEGEE. V dropped 5 bases and J dropped 6; count of bases not matched to a gene: 13. The CDR3 covers 15 residues. For the CDR3, the DNA is TGTGCCAGCAGTTCTGGCTACGGGGGGACGAAGACCCAGTACTTC. Translating gives CASSSGYGGTKTQYF.

This chain links TRBV27 with TRBJ2-3; TRBD1 matches at 9 bases. The trim removed 5 bases at V and 5 bases at J, leaving 14 bases unmatched. Germline CDR1 reads MNHEY; CDR2 reads SMNVEV (reference sequence). The CDR3 consists of 17 residues. The CDR3 sequence: CASSPRTRQGVGDTQYF. CDR3 nucleotides: TGTGCCAGCAGTCCCCGAACCCGACAGGGGGTGGGAGATACGCAGTATTTT.

Only one count was recorded for this clone. The chain carries TRBV4-2 and TRBJ2-2, with D possibly matching TRBD2 (5 bases). There are 14 residues in the CDR3. CDR1 and CDR2 (germline): LGHNA, YNFKEQ. The V end lost 3 bases, the J end lost 6 bases, and 11 bases lay between the germline ends. The CDR3 loop is CASSHQMEAGELFF. As DNA, the CDR3 is TGTGCCAGCAGCCATCAAATGGAGGCCGGGGAGCTGTTTTTT.

The genes are TRBV6-5 and TRBJ1-5; no clear D gene. V was shortened by 7 bases and J by 7 bases, with 17 bases between the two germline ends. The germline V gene has CDR1 MNHEY and CDR2 SVGAGI. The CDR3 sequence is 14 residues long. The CDR3 loop is CASNKPEGLQPQHF. CDR3 bases: TGTGCCAGCAACAAACCGGAGGGCCTGCAGCCCCAGCATTTT.

On this clone itself: The same CDR3 is also encoded by other DNA sequences in this sample. This chain links TRBV7-9 with TRBJ1-5; no definite D call. The ends were cut back, 5 bases at V and 5 bases at J, with 10 bases in the middle. The CDR3 spans 13 residues. The germline V gene has CDR1 SEHNR and CDR2 FQNEAQ (reference sequence). The CDR3 loop reads CASSLGGDQPQHF. CDR3 coding DNA: TGTGCCAGCAGCCTTGGCGGGGATCAGCCCCAGCATTTT. The complete variable domain, with remaining parts taken from reference TRBV7-9 and TRBJ1-5, reads DTGVSQNPRHKITKRGQNVTFRCDPISEHNRLYWYRQTLGQGPEFLTYFQNEAQLEKSRLLSDRFSAERPKGSFSTLEIQRTEQGDSAMYLCASSLGGDQPQHFGDGTRLSIL.

The chain joins TRBV2 to TRBJ2-7, with TRBD1 identical over 9 bases. Trimming removed 6 bases from V and 1 base from J; junction bases left unmatched: 7. This CDR3 has 15 residues. Germline V gene lookup returns CDR1 SNHLY and CDR2 FYNNEI. The DNA of the CDR3 is TGTGCCAGCAGGAGGACAGGGGATACTTCCTACGAGCAGTACTTC. It encodes CASRRTGDTSYEQYF.

This clone was observed a single time. The CDR3 DNA follows: TGTGCCAGCAGCCAAGCCGGGGCGGGGTATACGCAGTATTTT. Translation gives CASSQAGAGYTQYF. V and J are TRBV3-1 (or the pseudogene TRBV3-2) and TRBJ2-3, with D possibly being TRBD2 (6 bases). The V end was cut by 1 base, the J end by 7 bases, with 12 bases between. This CDR3 comprises 14 residues. Germline CDR1 and CDR2: LGHDT and YNNKEL (reference sequence).

The chain couples TRBV28 to TRBJ1-2, with D unresolved. The germline V and J ends were trimmed by 7 bases and 8 bases, with 8 bases remaining between them. The germline CDR1 and CDR2 sequences are MDHEN and SYDVKM. The CDR3 has 10 amino acids. In nucleotides, the CDR3 is TGTGCCAGCAAGAGAGGCGGCTACACCTTC. Its translation is CASKRGGYTF.

The chain has TRBV4-3 and TRBJ1-6, with 8 bases lining up with TRBD1. This CDR3 has 16 amino acids. After removal of 1 base from V and 7 bases from J, the junction contained 6 bases not matched to a gene. Per the germline V gene, CDR1 is LGHNA and CDR2 is YSLEER. The CDR3 region is CASSQGTGSANSPLHF. CDR3 nucleotides: TGCGCCAGCAGCCAAGGGACAGGGTCCGCCAATTCACCCCTCCACTTT.

V gene TRBV5-1 combines with J gene TRBJ2-1; 11 positions agree with TRBD2. The CDR3 is 18 residues long. V was pared by 4 bases and J by 1 base, with 10 bases of the junction left unmatched. Germline-derived CDR1 and CDR2 are SGHRS and YFSETQ. CDR3 region: CASSPRGSGGGSYNEQFF. The CDR3 DNA is TGCGCCAGCAGCCCGCGGGGTAGCGGGGGGGGTTCCTACAATGAGCAGTTCTTC.

V usage is TRBV7-2 and J usage is TRBJ1-2; no clear D. V was pared by 5 bases and J by 0 bases, with 7 bases between. The CDR3 is made up of 13 amino acids. Germline V gene data show CDR1 as SGHTA and CDR2 as FQGNSA. For the CDR3, the DNA is TGTGCCAGCAGCCCCCAGACTAACTATGGCTACACCTTC. Translated: CASSPQTNYGYTF. Full variable domain (rest looked up from reference TRBV7-2 and TRBJ1-2): GAGVSQSPSNKVTEKGKDVELRCDPISGHTALYWYRQSLGQGLEFLIYFQGNSAPDKSGLPSDRFSAERTGGSVSTLTIQRTQQEDSAVYLCASSPQTNYGYTFGSGTRLTVV.

The table lists this clone with a count of one. V usage is TRBV6-5 and J usage is TRBJ1-5; D is perhaps TRBD1 (6 bases). Germline CDR1 and CDR2: MNHEY and SVGAGI. The CDR3 spans 15 residues. Trimming cost V 0 bases and J 7 bases, with 13 bases left between them. DNA of the CDR3: TGTGCCAGCAGTTACTCCATACAGGGTGGGCAGCCCCAGCATTTT. Translating gives CASSYSIQGGQPQHF.

The V and J genes are TRBV27 and TRBJ1-6; D is possibly TRBD1 (6 bases). The germline V and J ends were trimmed by 5 bases and 3 bases, with 8 bases remaining between them. Germline loops: CDR1 MNHEY, CDR2 SMNVEV (reference sequence). This CDR3 contains 14 residues. The CDR3 reads CASSRTVYNSPLHF. As DNA, the CDR3 is TGTGCCAGCAGTAGGACAGTCTATAATTCACCCCTCCACTTT.

The chain has TRBV9 and TRBJ1-6, with TRBD1 matching 9 bases. V shed 0 bases, J shed 9 bases, and the junction held 4 bases outside the gene matches. The CDR3 consists of 15 residues. The germline gives CDR1 SGDLS, CDR2 YYNGEE. DNA for the CDR3: TGTGCCAGCAGCGTAGAAGGACAGGGGATTTCACCCCTCCACTTT. This gives the protein CASSVEGQGISPLHF.

V is TRBV27 and J is TRBJ2-2; 12 nucleotides line up with TRBD2. J gave up 3 bases and V 8 bases, and 16 bases lay outside the gene matches. The CDR3 sequence is 19 residues long. The germline V gene encodes CDR1 MNHEY and CDR2 SMNVEV (reference sequence). CDR3 DNA sequence: TGTGCCAGCTGTGCGACGATTGGACTAGCGGGGTTCCACACCGGGGAGCTGTTTTTT. Protein product: CASCATIGLAGFHTGELFF.

This clone appeared once. This chain links TRBV7-8 with TRBJ1-1; D not resolved. This CDR3 has 15 residues. The germline V gene encodes CDR1 SGHVS and CDR2 FQNEAQ. V lost 1 base and J 5 bases, leaving 14 bases between the germline ends. The chain's CDR3 is CASSLVGKGGTEAFF. CDR3 sequence (DNA): TGTGCCAGCAGCTTAGTGGGGAAAGGAGGTACTGAAGCTTTCTTT. Based on the CDR3 plus reference TRBV7-8 and TRBJ1-1, the full variable domain is GAGVSQSPRYKVAKRGQDVALRCDPISGHVSLFWYQQALGQGPEFLTYFQNEAQLDKSGLPSDRFFAERPEGSVSTLKIQRTQQEDSAVYLCASSLVGKGGTEAFFGQGTRLTVV.

The rearrangement links TRBV5-6 to TRBJ2-5, with 12 positions matching TRBD2. The V and J ends lost 7 bases and 5 bases, in that order; junction bases with no gene match: 3. The CDR3 loop spans 13 amino acids. From germline, CDR1 is SGHDT and CDR2 YYEEEE. In DNA, the CDR3 is TGTGCCAGCGGAACTAGCGGGGGGGAGACCCAGTACTTC. It is translated as CASGTSGGETQYF.

Only one count was recorded for this clone. The gene calls are TRBV28 and TRBJ1-1, with a possible D match to TRBD1 (6 bases). Germline V gene data show CDR1 as MDHEN and CDR2 as SYDVKM. V was pared by 3 bases and J by 5 bases, with 10 bases between. The CDR3 loop spans 13 amino acids. The CDR3 DNA follows: TGTGCCAGCAGTTTTTACAGGGAAACTGAAGCTTTCTTT. Residues: CASSFYRETEAFF.